A selection of T cell receptor beta chains follows, all from one sample in a study of cytomegalovirus exposure and HLA in healthy donors. Generated by immunoSEQ multiplex PCR, the TCRdb table keeps only in-frame clones and is missing some. The sample includes some 150,000 clones, 82% of them seen just once. Sequencing used PBMCs. The source of these receptors is a woman aged 40 to 49 in good health and CMV-seronegative. The CDR3 runs from the conserved cysteine through the conserved F or W. A D gene is named only where the DNA matches it firmly. Not every row has a clone size; where given, it reads once, few, many or a size class.

size,D,J,V,CDR3,DNA
-,-,TRBJ2-7,TRBV12-5,CASGLAQNEQYF,TGTGCTAGTGGTTTGGCACAAAACGAGCAGTACTTC
-,TRBD2,TRBJ2-1,TRBV10-3,CASRLAANTNEQFF,TGTGCCAGCCGCCTAGCGGCTAATACCAATGAGCAGTTCTTC
-,TRBD2,TRBJ2-3,TRBV19,CASRHYGTSGPYTQYF,TGTGCCAGTAGACATTACGGGACTAGCGGACCGTATACGCAGTATTTT
-,TRBD1,TRBJ2-5,TRBV19,CASSNAGGPKETQYF,TGTGCCAGTAGTAACGCAGGGGGCCCTAAAGAGACCCAGTACTTC
few,TRBD2,TRBJ2-1,TRBV5-1,CASSLTLASLNEQFF,TGCGCCAGCAGCTTGACACTAGCGTCACTCAATGAGCAGTTCTTC
-,TRBD1,TRBJ2-7,TRBV5-1,CASRRGQGSYEQYF,TGCGCCAGCAGAAGGGGACAGGGGTCCTACGAGCAGTACTTC
-,TRBD2,TRBJ2-7,TRBV25-1,CASSERASGNYEQYF,TGTGCCAGCAGTGAACGAGCTAGCGGGAATTACGAGCAGTACTTC
-,TRBD2,TRBJ2-1,TRBV7-3,CASSLGREYNEQFF,TGTGCCAGCAGCTTAGGGAGGGAATACAATGAGCAGTTCTTC
-,TRBD2,TRBJ2-3,TRBV28,CASSLGGSRDTQYF,TGTGCCAGCAGTTTGGGCGGGAGTAGGGATACGCAGTATTTT
few,TRBD2,TRBJ2-1,TRBV6-5,CASSYHLAGGYNEQFF,TGTGCCAGCAGTTACCATCTAGCGGGAGGGTACAATGAGCAGTTCTTC
-,-,TRBJ2-5,TRBV30,CAWNRDNLLQETQYF,TGTGCCTGGAACCGGGACAACCTACTACAAGAGACCCAGTACTTC
-,-,TRBJ1-1,TRBV4-1,CASSQDPSNTEAFF,TGCGCCAGCAGCCAAGACCCAAGCAACACTGAAGCTTTCTTT
-,TRBD1,TRBJ1-2,TRBV6-5,CASSYPGGVDGYTF,TGTGCCAGCAGTTATCCAGGGGGAGTCGATGGCTACACCTTC
-,TRBD1,TRBJ2-2,TRBV16,CASSQSRQGANTGELFF,TGTGCCAGCAGCCAATCCAGACAGGGGGCGAACACCGGGGAGCTGTTTTTT
-,-,TRBJ2-7,TRBV5-1,CASSYPRQPREQYF,TGCGCCAGCAGCTATCCCAGACAGCCCCGCGAGCAGTACTTC
-,TRBD1,TRBJ2-5,TRBV29-1,CSVDPTGGAARETQYF,TGCAGCGTTGACCCGACAGGGGGCGCAGCTAGGGAGACCCAGTACTTC
few,-,TRBJ1-2,TRBV5-3,CARSIQPHGGVCGYTF,TGTGCCAGAAGTATTCAACCTCACGGCGGGGTGTGCGGCTACACCTTC
-,-,TRBJ1-2,TRBV25-1,CASSEYLGQAYGYTF,TGTGCCAGCAGTGAATATTTGGGACAAGCCTATGGCTACACCTTC
-,TRBD1,TRBJ2-7,TRBV4-3,CASSQGDRVGEQYF,TGCGCCAGCAGCCAAGGGGACAGGGTTGGGGAGCAGTACTTC
-,-,TRBJ1-5,TRBV19,CASRGRTSNQPQHF,TGTGCCAGTAGGGGGCGGACTAGCAATCAGCCCCAGCATTTT
-,-,TRBJ2-1,TRBV13,CASSSGVLGGEQFF,TGTGCCAGCAGCAGCGGCGTTTTGGGCGGTGAGCAGTTCTTC
many,TRBD2,TRBJ2-1,TRBV20-1,CSAAGGNEQFF,TGCAGTGCGGCGGGGGGTAATGAGCAGTTCTTC
-,-,TRBJ2-3,TRBV6-9,CAGVGSPWITDTQYF,TGTGCCGGAGTGGGGAGCCCGTGGATCACAGATACGCAGTATTTT
-,TRBD1,TRBJ2-7,TRBV28,CASIRTGRSYEQYF,TGTGCCAGCATAAGGACAGGTCGTTCCTACGAGCAGTACTTC
-,TRBD1,TRBJ1-3,TRBV9,CASSVRGQGSGNTIYF,TGTGCCAGCAGCGTACGGGGACAGGGTTCTGGAAACACCATATATTTT
few,-,TRBJ1-4,TRBV7-9,CASSLFSNEKLFF,TGTGCCAGCAGCTTATTCAGTAATGAAAAACTGTTTTTT
-,-,TRBJ2-1,TRBV27,CASSEGPSSYNEQFF,TGTGCCAGCTCCGAGGGCCCGAGCTCCTACAATGAGCAGTTCTTC
-,-,TRBJ2-1,TRBV9,CASSVEGSISYNEQFF,TGTGCCAGCAGCGTAGAAGGTAGCATCTCCTACAATGAGCAGTTCTTC